A selection of T cell receptor beta chains follows, all from one sample in a study of T cell clones after liver transplantation. Assay used: immunoSEQ multiplex PCR; TCRdb lists only in-frame clones, some missing. The table includes about 68,000 clones, almost 95% detected once. The sample consisted of CD4+ T cells from blood, taken approximately 26 months after liver transplant. The origin of the receptors is a human patient who received a liver transplant. Some of the T cells might come from the graft donor. The CDR3 runs from the conserved cysteine through the conserved F or W. D genes are given only for firm matches. Clone size, where shown, is once, few, many, or a class for clones that have expanded.

14	TRBV7-2	.	TRBJ1-1	.	CASSRNGGNTEAFF	TGTGCCAGCAGCCGTAACGGGGGTAACACTGAAGCTTTCTTT
14	TRBV7-2	TRBD2	TRBJ2-7	.	CASSSSGSLHEQYF	TGTGCCAGCAGCTCAAGCGGGAGTCTTCACGAGCAGTACTTC
15	TRBV2	TRBD1	TRBJ2-3	.	CASSADRGRTDTQYF	TGTGCCAGCAGCGCCGACAGGGGGCGGACAGATACGCAGTATTTT
14	TRBV5-1	.	TRBJ1-5	.	CASSLQGGNQPQHF	TGCGCCAGCAGCTTACAGGGTGGCAATCAGCCCCAGCATTTT
14	TRBV5-1	TRBD2	TRBJ2-7	.	CASSTPSGRSEQYF	TGCGCCAGCAGCACGCCTAGCGGGAGGAGCGAGCAGTACTTC
16	TRBV9	TRBD2	TRBJ2-7	.	CASSPHPAGGPFEQYF	TGTGCCAGCAGCCCACACCCAGCGGGAGGGCCTTTCGAGCAGTACTTC
14	TRBV7-9	TRBD1	TRBJ1-2	.	CASSRDRGTYGYTF	TGTGCCAGCAGCAGGGACAGGGGGACCTATGGCTACACCTTC
13	TRBV5-4	TRBD1	TRBJ2-5	.	CASSFRQGETQYF	TGTGCCAGCAGCTTCAGACAGGGGGAGACCCAGTACTTC
14	TRBV5-1	.	TRBJ2-7	few	CASSAQWGAYEQYF	TGCGCCAGCAGCGCTCAGTGGGGAGCCTACGAGCAGTACTTC
18	TRBV25-1	TRBD1	TRBJ1-3	.	CASSEFAGGGQGSGTIYF	TGTGCCAGCAGTGAATTCGCGGGAGGGGGACAGGGGAGCGGCACCATATATTTT
10	TRBV27	TRBD1	TRBJ1-1	once	CASTRTGVFF	TGTGCCAGCACCCGGACAGGGGTTTTCTTT
14	TRBV29-1	TRBD1	TRBJ1-2	.	CSVRGQGEIYGYTF	TGCAGCGTGAGGGGGCAGGGAGAGATCTATGGCTACACCTTC
15	TRBV5-1	TRBD1	TRBJ1-2	.	CASSFSGTDSYGYTF	TGCGCCAGCAGCTTCTCCGGGACAGACTCCTATGGCTACACCTTC
14	TRBV11-3	.	TRBJ2-5	.	CASSPLGGSETQYF	TGTGCCAGCAGCCCCCTGGGTGGATCCGAGACCCAGTACTTC
18	TRBV25-1	TRBD2	TRBJ2-5	.	CASSGLPSGSRVEETQYF	TGTGCCAGCAGTGGTCTACCTAGCGGGAGCCGGGTTGAAGAGACCCAGTACTTC
13	TRBV6-1	.	TRBJ1-5	.	CASSPGQDQPQHF	TGTGCCAGCAGTCCGGGCCAGGATCAGCCCCAGCATTTT
13	TRBV10-2	.	TRBJ2-1	.	CATGTAGNNEQFF	TGCGCCACCGGGACCGCTGGAAACAATGAGCAGTTCTTC
16	TRBV5-4	TRBD1	TRBJ1-4	.	CASSQSNTGGGEKLFF	TGTGCCAGCAGCCAAAGCAACACAGGGGGGGGCGAAAAACTGTTTTTT
13	TRBV27	.	TRBJ2-7	.	CATRRTGSYEQYF	TGTGCCACCCGCCGGACTGGCTCCTACGAGCAGTACTTC
17	TRBV6-1	TRBD2	TRBJ2-3	.	CASSVGLAGFRTDTQYF	TGTGCCAGCAGTGTGGGGCTAGCGGGCTTCCGCACAGATACGCAGTATTTT
13	TRBV19	TRBD1	TRBJ2-3	.	CASSRDSKSTQYF	TGTGCCAGTAGCCGGGACAGTAAAAGTACGCAGTATTTT
14	TRBV6-1	.	TRBJ2-5	.	CASIHAPRKETQYF	TGTGCCAGCATCCATGCACCTAGGAAAGAGACCCAGTACTTC
14	TRBV29-1	.	TRBJ1-2	.	CSVEGGRESGGYTF	TGCAGCGTTGAGGGTGGAAGGGAGAGCGGGGGCTACACCTTC
15	TRBV4-1	TRBD1	TRBJ1-1	.	CASSQGDRVNTEAFF	TGCGCCAGCAGCCAGGGAGACAGGGTGAACACTGAAGCTTTCTTT
18	TRBV6-4	.	TRBJ2-3	.	CASQAGAEPFSSTDTQYF	TGTGCCAGCCAGGCGGGGGCGGAGCCTTTCTCTAGCACAGATACGCAGTATTTT
15	TRBV7-6	TRBD2	TRBJ2-7	.	CASSLSGRALHEQYF	TGTGCCAGCAGCCTAAGCGGGAGGGCCCTCCACGAGCAGTACTTC
12	TRBV6-5	TRBD1	TRBJ1-2	.	CASSNRGSRYTF	TGTGCCAGCAGCAACAGGGGATCCCGCTACACCTTC
15	TRBV4-3	.	TRBJ2-3	once	CASSQRDSSTDTQYF	TGCGCCAGCAGCCAAAGGGATTCTAGCACAGATACGCAGTATTTT
15	TRBV2	TRBD1	TRBJ1-2	.	CASRAGTGGNYGYTF	TGTGCCAGCAGGGCCGGGACAGGGGGGAACTATGGCTACACCTTC
15	TRBV5-1	TRBD2	TRBJ2-5	.	CASSLSGTSEETQYF	TGCGCCAGCAGCTTATCCGGGACTAGCGAAGAGACCCAGTACTTC
16	TRBV12-5	.	TRBJ2-1	few	CASGTSVGGTYNEQFF	TGTGCTAGTGGTACCTCGGTGGGGGGCACCTACAATGAGCAGTTCTTC
14	TRBV27	.	TRBJ2-3	.	CASSPRLSTDTQYF	TGTGCCAGCAGTCCAAGGCTTAGCACAGATACGCAGTATTTT